This T cell receptor (beta chain) was obtained from a study of CD8 T cells in Susac syndrome. Reverse transcription of about 0.5 to 1 ug RNA was carried out with random hexamers. Multiplex immunoSEQ PCR targeted 54 Vbeta and 13 Jbeta TCR beta segments. TCRdb re-derived calls from the immunoSEQ multiplex PCR reads in MiXCR, one entry per CDR3 protein. The repertoire has about 130,000 distinct CDR3 sequences, around 90% of them found once; the top ten carry about 0.23%. Germline loops: CDR1 LGHDT, CDR2 YNNKEL (reference sequence). This CDR3 is built from 14 residues. V gave up 4 bases and J gave up 5 bases, with 15 bases separating them. Sequencing of TCR beta was carried out in blood CD8+ and CD4+ T cells. Those who served as multiple sclerosis controls were treatment-naive patients with stable or active relapsing-remitting disease. Negative isolation yielded CD4+ and CD8+ T cells, and FACS enriched TEMRA cells.

The rearrangement uses TRBV3-1 and TRBJ2-7; the D gene is possibly TRBD2 (5 bases). The receptor comes from a human donor with multiple sclerosis. The sequencing sample was made of CD8+ T cells from PBMCs. CDR3 sequence: CASSPWGSSHEQYF. CDR3 nucleotide sequence: TGTGCCAGCAGCCCTTGGGGATCTAGCCACGAGCAGTACTTC.